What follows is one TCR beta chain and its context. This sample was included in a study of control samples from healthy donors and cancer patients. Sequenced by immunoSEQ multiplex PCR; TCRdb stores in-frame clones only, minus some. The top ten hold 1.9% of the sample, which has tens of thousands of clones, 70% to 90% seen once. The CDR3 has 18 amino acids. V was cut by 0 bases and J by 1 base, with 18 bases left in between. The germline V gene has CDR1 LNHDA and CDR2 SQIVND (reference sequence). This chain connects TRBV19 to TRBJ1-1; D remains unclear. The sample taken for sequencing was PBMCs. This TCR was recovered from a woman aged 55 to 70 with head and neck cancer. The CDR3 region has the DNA TGTGCCAGTAGTATAGAGCTATCGCGCATTGGGAGGAACACTGAAGCTTTCTTT. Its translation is CASSIELSRIGRNTEAFF.